The 15 T cell receptor beta chains given below trace back to one sample, sequenced in a study of Ad26.COV2.S vaccination and SARS-CoV-2 variants. Profiling relied on immunoSEQ multiplex PCR, and the TCRdb table lists in-frame clones only, not all of them. The data hold 40,000 to 55,000 clones, with approximately 80% observed a single time. The sequences come from peripheral blood, collected after recovery from COVID-19. Receptors were obtained from a human donor who had recovered from COVID-19.

This chain joins TRBV25-1 and TRBJ1-3; D not certain. Germline V gene lookup returns CDR1 MGHDK and CDR2 SYGVNS. V lost 3 bases and J 5 bases, leaving 8 bases between the germline ends. The CDR3 totals 13 residues. The DNA for the CDR3 is TGTGCCAGCAGTGACCCGGGTCGAAACACCATATATTTT. It translates to CASSDPGRNTIYF.

This chain connects TRBV28 to TRBJ1-1; no reliable D call. Germline loops: CDR1 MDHEN, CDR2 SYDVKM. V was pared by 8 bases and J by 0 bases, with 25 bases between. The CDR3 is 18 amino acids. The CDR3 nucleotides are TGTGCCAGCTACCCCCCTATCGGGTCCTTGGGTATGAACACTGAAGCTTTCTTT. Its protein product is CASYPPIGSLGMNTEAFF.

The genes are TRBV5-8 and TRBJ1-3; D is ambiguous. V was clipped by 0 bases and J by 12 bases, with 10 bases between them. The germline V gene encodes CDR1 SGHTS and CDR2 YDEGEE. This CDR3 is 12 amino acids long. CDR3 bases: TGTGCCAGCAGCTTGGCTCCGTTCAGCATATATTTT. As protein: CASSLAPFSIYF. The full variable domain, with the rest looked up from reference TRBV5-8 and TRBJ1-3, is EAGVTQSPTHLIKTRGQQATLRCSPISGHTSVYWYQQALGLGLQFLLWYDEGEERNRGNFPPRFSGRQFPNYSSELNVNALELEDSALYLCASSLAPFSIYFGEGSWLTVV.

The V call is TRBV30, the J call TRBJ1-2; 7 bases line up with TRBD1. With V trimmed by 1 base and J by 3 bases, 5 bases remained unmatched. The CDR3 spans 14 residues. CDR1 GTSNPN and CDR2 SVGIG come from the germline V gene (reference sequence). The CDR3 DNA reads TGTGCCTGGAGTGCCCGACAGGGCTACTATGGCTACACCTTC. Its translation is CAWSARQGYYGYTF.

The V gene is TRBV2, the J gene TRBJ2-7; the match to TRBD2 covers 8 bases. The CDR3 is 16 amino acids. Germline V CDR1 and CDR2: SNHLY, FYNNEI. V lost 3 bases, J lost 3 bases, and 10 bases stayed unmatched. Here the CDR3 reads CASSEAGGRYYYEQYF. Written as DNA, the CDR3 is TGTGCCAGCAGTGAGGCTGGCGGGAGGTACTACTACGAGCAGTACTTC. Full variable domain (rest looked up from reference TRBV2 and TRBJ2-7): EPEVTQTPSHQVTQMGQEVILRCVPISNHLYFYWYRQILGQKVEFLVSFYNNEISEKSEIFDDQFSVERPDGSNFTLKIRSTKLEDSAMYFCASSEAGGRYYYEQYFGPGTRLTVT.

V usage is TRBV4-2 and J usage is TRBJ1-1; D gene uncertain. The V gene lost 4 bases and the J gene lost 3 bases, with 12 bases spanning the gap. The germline gives CDR1 LGHNA, CDR2 YNFKEQ. The CDR3 loop spans 14 amino acids. CDR3 residues: CASSPLAGDTEAFF. DNA for the CDR3: TGTGCCAGCAGCCCCCTCGCTGGGGACACTGAAGCTTTCTTT.

The chain is built from TRBV30 and TRBJ1-1, with D possibly TRBD1 on 5 matching bases. The CDR3 loop spans 13 amino acids. V gave up 2 bases and J gave up 4 bases, with 11 bases separating them. Germline V CDR1 and CDR2: GTSNPN, SVGIG (reference sequence). As DNA, the CDR3 is TGTGCCTGGAGTACGGGGCAGGGCACTGAAGCTTTCTTT. It encodes CAWSTGQGTEAFF.

The chain recombines TRBV7-2 with TRBJ2-7; 14 bases agree with TRBD2. Trimming cost V 5 bases and J 1 base; bases outside gene matches: 7. This CDR3 is built from 17 residues. Germline lookup yields CDR1 SGHTA and CDR2 FQGNSA. The CDR3 DNA is TGTGCCAGCAGCGCAGGGACTAGCGGGAGCTTTTCCTACGAGCAGTACTTC. Protein: CASSAGTSGSFSYEQYF.

The J gene is TRBJ2-3, the V gene TRBV9; D unclear. The germline V gene has CDR1 SGDLS and CDR2 YYNGEE. This CDR3 contains 15 residues. With 3 bases removed from V and 0 bases from J, the gap between germline ends came to 11 bases. The CDR3 protein is CASSADGRSTDTQYF. The CDR3 DNA reads TGTGCCAGCAGCGCGGACGGACGTAGCACAGATACGCAGTATTTT. Full variable domain (outside the CDR3, taken from reference TRBV9 and TRBJ2-3): DSGVTQTPKHLITATGQRVTLRCSPRSGDLSVYWYQQSLDQGLQFLIQYYNGEERAKGNILERFSAQQFPDLHSELNLSSLELGDSALYFCASSADGRSTDTQYFGPGTRLTVL.

This clone has only one observation. The V and J genes are TRBV19 and TRBJ1-5; no firm D call. Germline-derived CDR1 and CDR2 are LNHDA and SQIVND (reference sequence). This CDR3 spans 12 amino acids. The V end lost 0 bases, the J end lost 9 bases, and 6 bases lay between the germline ends. In nucleotides, the CDR3 is TGTGCCAGTAGTATAGAACCCCCGCCCCAGCATTTT. This gives the protein CASSIEPPPQHF.

The chain has TRBV19 and TRBJ2-1; D perhaps matches TRBD1 (6 bases). Trimming pared 8 bases from V and 3 bases from J, leaving 11 bases between. The CDR3 is made up of 13 amino acids. Germline loops: CDR1 LNHDA, CDR2 SQIVND (reference sequence). The CDR3 region is CASGLDSYNEQFF. For the CDR3, the DNA is TGTGCCAGTGGTCTGGACAGCTACAATGAGCAGTTCTTC.

The gene calls are TRBV5-1 and TRBJ2-5; D is undetermined. The CDR3 has 12 amino acids. Germline-derived CDR1 and CDR2 are SGHRS and YFSETQ. The V end lost 4 bases, the J end lost 1 base, and 5 bases lay between the germline ends. The CDR3 spells CASSPSQETQYF. CDR3 nucleotide sequence: TGCGCCAGCAGCCCTTCCCAAGAGACCCAGTACTTC.

This clone was picked up a small number of times. The genes are TRBV5-1 and TRBJ2-2; D is ambiguous. V lost 3 bases and J 3 bases, leaving 6 bases between the germline ends. The CDR3 runs to 13 residues. CDR1 is SGHRS, CDR2 YFSETQ, per germline. The CDR3 reads CASSSHYTGELFF. CDR3 nucleotide sequence: TGCGCCAGCAGCTCCCACTACACCGGGGAGCTGTTTTTT.

The V gene is TRBV25-1, the J gene TRBJ2-3, with 11 bases fitting TRBD1. Unmatched junction bases numbered 5, after V lost 4 bases and J lost 5 bases. CDR1 and CDR2 (germline): MGHDK, SYGVNS. The CDR3 has 15 residues. The CDR3 DNA is TGTGCCAGCAGTGCCGCCGGGACAGGGGGAGATACGCAGTATTTT. It specifies CASSAAGTGGDTQYF.

J is TRBJ2-5 and V is TRBV2; D is unclear. The V and J ends lost 7 bases and 5 bases respectively, with 11 bases between them. Germline assignment: CDR1 SNHLY and CDR2 FYNNEI. This CDR3 has 12 residues. The CDR3 here is CASKTGWETQYF. CDR3 sequence (DNA): TGTGCCAGCAAAACGGGCTGGGAGACCCAGTACTTC.